This T cell receptor beta chain was profiled in a study of long-term antiretroviral therapy in people with HIV. Study as a whole: The earliest samples came about a decade before the 2015 immediate-ART recommendation. Study-level findings and limits: Post-ART diversity increased but stayed below transplant donor controls.

Every specimen provided about 0.9-10 million cryopreserved PBMC before DNA extraction took place. J gave up 2 bases and V 4 bases, and 5 bases lay outside the gene matches. CDR1 and CDR2 (germline): MNHNS, SASEGT. This CDR3 spans 15 amino acids. As regards this clone: What it binds is not known.

The libraries were made with immunoSEQ v3.0 at survey level. TCRdb's copy holds only in-frame clones and misses some; the assay was immunoSEQ multiplex PCR. The data show 20,000 to 30,000 clones, around 83% seen once. The V and J genes are TRBV6-1 and TRBJ2-5, with 9 bases fitting TRBD1. This sequence originates from a man aged 25 to 40 with HIV. The source material was unsorted PBMCs, sampled 0.7 years before starting antiretroviral therapy. The CDR3 nucleotides are TGTGCCAGCAGTGTTGGACAGGGGCGACAAGAGACCCAGTACTTC. The encoded protein is CASSVGQGRQETQYF.